This record covers a single T cell receptor beta chain. At one end, the junction sequence differs from germline, possibly due to a read error. These data are taken from a study of identical twins. A single record per CDR3 protein comes from TCRdb applying MiXCR to the 5' RACE reads. The sample holds approximately 630,000 distinct CDR3 sequences, less than 9% seen once. The sample was also reused in another study, on yellow fever vaccine responses in identical twins. Turning to that study: In identical twins, vaccine T cell responses appeared partly shared and partly individual.

The sequencing sample was made of PBMCs. The source is a woman aged 18-30 years in good health.

In nucleotides, the CDR3 is TGTGCCAGCAGCGCGGGGACAGGGGTGTCCAAGTTC. As protein: CASSAGTGVSKF. This chain links TRBV7-9 with TRBJ2-7; the match to TRBD1 covers 10 bases. The CDR3 runs to 12 residues. Germline V gene lookup returns CDR1 SEHNR and CDR2 FQNEAQ (reference sequence).